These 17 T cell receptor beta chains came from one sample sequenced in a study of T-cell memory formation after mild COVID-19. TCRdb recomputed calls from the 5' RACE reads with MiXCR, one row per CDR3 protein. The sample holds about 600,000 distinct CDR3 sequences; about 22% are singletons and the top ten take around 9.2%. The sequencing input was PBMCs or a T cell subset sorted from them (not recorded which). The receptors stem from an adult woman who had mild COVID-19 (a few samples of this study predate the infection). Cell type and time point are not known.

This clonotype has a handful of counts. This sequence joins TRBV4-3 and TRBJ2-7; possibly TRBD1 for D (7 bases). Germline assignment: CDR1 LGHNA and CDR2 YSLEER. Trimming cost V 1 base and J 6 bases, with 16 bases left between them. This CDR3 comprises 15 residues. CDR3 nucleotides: TGCGCCAGCAGCCAAGCTTTCCGCCAGGGGGGCGAGCAGTACTTC. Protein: CASSQAFRQGGEQYF.

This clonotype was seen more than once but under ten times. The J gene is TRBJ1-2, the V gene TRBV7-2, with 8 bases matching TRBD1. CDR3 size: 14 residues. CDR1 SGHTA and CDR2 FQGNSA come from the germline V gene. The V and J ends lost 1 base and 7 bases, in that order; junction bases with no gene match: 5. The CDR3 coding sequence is TGTGCCAGCAGCTTAGACGCGACAGGGGCTGGCTACACCTTC. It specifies CASSLDATGAGYTF.

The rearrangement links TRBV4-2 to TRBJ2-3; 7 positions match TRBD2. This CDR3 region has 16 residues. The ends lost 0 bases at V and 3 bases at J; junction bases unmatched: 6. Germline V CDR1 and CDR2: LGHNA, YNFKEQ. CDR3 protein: CASSQDRAGLTDTQYF. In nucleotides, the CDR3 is TGTGCCAGCAGCCAAGATCGAGCGGGGCTGACAGATACGCAGTATTTT.

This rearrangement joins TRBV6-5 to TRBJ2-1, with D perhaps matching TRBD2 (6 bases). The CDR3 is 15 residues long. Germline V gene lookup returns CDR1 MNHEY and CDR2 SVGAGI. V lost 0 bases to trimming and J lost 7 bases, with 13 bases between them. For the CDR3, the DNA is TGTGCCAGCAGTTACTCCTACGCTAGCGCTAATGAGCAGTTCTTC. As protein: CASSYSYASANEQFF.

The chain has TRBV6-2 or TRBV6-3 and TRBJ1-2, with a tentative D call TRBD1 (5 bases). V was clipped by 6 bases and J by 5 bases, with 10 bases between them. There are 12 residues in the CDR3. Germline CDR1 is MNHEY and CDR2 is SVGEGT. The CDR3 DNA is TGTGCCAGCAGAGGGACGGGATATGGCTACACCTTC. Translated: CASRGTGYGYTF.

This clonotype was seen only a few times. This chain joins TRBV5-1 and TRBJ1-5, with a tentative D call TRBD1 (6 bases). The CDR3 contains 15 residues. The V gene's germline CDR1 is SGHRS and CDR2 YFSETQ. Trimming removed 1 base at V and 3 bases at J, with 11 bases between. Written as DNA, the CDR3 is TGCGCCAGCAGCTTGAGGGGGGGAGACAATCAGCCCCAGCATTTT. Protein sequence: CASSLRGGDNQPQHF.

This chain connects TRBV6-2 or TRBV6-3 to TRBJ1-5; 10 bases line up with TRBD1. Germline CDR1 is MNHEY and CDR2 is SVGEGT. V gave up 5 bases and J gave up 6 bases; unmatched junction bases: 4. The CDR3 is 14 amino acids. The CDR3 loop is CASSRDRGVQPQHF. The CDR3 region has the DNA TGTGCCAGCAGTCGGGACAGGGGAGTTCAGCCCCAGCATTTT.

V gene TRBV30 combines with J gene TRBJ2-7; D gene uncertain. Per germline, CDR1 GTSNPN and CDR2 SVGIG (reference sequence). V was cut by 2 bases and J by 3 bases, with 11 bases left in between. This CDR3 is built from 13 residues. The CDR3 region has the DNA TGTGCCTGGAGTTTTGGACCAAACTACGAGCAGTACTTC. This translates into CAWSFGPNYEQYF. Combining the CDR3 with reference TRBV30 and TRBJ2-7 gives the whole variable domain SQTIHQWPATLVQPVGSPLSLECTVEGTSNPNLYWYRQAAGRGLQLLFYSVGIGQISSEVPQNLSASRPQDRQFILSSKKLLLSDSGFYLCAWSFGPNYEQYFGPGTRLTVT.

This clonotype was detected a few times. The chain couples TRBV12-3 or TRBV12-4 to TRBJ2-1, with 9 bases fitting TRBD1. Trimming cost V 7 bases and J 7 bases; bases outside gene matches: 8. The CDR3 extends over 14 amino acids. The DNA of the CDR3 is TGTGCCAGCACCCCGGACAGGGGTTTGAATGAGCAGTTCTTC. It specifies CASTPDRGLNEQFF.

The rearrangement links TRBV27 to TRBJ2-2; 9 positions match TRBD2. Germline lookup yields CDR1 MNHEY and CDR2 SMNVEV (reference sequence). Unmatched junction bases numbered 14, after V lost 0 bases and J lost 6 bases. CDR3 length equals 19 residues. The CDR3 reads CASSLSWIAGEIYPGELFF. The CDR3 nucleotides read TGTGCCAGCAGTTTATCATGGATAGCGGGAGAGATTTACCCCGGGGAGCTGTTTTTT.

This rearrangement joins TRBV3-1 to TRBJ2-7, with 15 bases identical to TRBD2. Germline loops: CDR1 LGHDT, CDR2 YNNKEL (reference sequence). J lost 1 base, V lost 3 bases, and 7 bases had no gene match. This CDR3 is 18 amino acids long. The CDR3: CASSQLGLAGGRSYEQYF. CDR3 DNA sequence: TGTGCCAGCAGCCAGTTGGGACTAGCGGGAGGACGATCCTACGAGCAGTACTTC.

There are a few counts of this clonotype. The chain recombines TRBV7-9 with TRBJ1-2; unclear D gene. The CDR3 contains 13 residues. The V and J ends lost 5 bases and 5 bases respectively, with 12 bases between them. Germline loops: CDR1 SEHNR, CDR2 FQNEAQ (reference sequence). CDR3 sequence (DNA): TGTGCCAGCAGCCCAACCGGGCCTTATGGCTACACCTTC. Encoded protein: CASSPTGPYGYTF.

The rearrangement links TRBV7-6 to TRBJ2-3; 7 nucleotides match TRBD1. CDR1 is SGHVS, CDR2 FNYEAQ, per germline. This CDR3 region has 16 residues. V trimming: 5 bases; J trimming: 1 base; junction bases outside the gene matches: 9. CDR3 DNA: TGTGCCAGCAGCCCGAGACAGGGTACGGGCACAGATACGCAGTATTTT. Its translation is CASSPRQGTGTDTQYF.

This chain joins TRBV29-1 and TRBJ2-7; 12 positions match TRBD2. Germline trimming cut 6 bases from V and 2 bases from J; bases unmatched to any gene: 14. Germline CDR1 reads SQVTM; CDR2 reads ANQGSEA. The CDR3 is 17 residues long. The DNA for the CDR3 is TGCAGCGTGGAGATCGGGGCTAGCGGGAGGGCCGCCTACGAGCAGTACTTC. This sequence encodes CSVEIGASGRAAYEQYF.

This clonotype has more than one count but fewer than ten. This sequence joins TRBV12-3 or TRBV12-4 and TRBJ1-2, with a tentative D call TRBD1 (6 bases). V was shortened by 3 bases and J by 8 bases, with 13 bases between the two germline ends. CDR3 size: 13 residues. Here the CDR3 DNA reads TGTGCCAGCAGTTTCGGGGGGCGAGGGGGCTACACCTTC. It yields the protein CASSFGGRGGYTF.

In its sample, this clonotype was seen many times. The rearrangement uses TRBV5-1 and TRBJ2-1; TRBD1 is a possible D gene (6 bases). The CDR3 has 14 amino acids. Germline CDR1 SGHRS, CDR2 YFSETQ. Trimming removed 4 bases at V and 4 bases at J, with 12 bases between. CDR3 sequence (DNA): TGCGCCAGCAGCCCTGGACAGATATACAATGAGCAGTTCTTC. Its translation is CASSPGQIYNEQFF. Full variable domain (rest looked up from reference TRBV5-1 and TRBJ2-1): KAGVTQTPRYLIKTRGQQVTLSCSPISGHRSVSWYQQTPGQGLQFLFEYFSETQRNKGNFPGRFSGRQFSNSRSEMNVSTLELGDSALYLCASSPGQIYNEQFFGPGTRLTVL.

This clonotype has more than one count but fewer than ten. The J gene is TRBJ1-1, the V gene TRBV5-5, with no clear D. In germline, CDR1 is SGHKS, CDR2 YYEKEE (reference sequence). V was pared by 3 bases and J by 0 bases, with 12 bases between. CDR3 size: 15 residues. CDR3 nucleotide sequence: TGTGCCAGCAGCTCGGGTTTGGGGTTGAACACTGAAGCTTTCTTT. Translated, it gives CASSSGLGLNTEAFF.